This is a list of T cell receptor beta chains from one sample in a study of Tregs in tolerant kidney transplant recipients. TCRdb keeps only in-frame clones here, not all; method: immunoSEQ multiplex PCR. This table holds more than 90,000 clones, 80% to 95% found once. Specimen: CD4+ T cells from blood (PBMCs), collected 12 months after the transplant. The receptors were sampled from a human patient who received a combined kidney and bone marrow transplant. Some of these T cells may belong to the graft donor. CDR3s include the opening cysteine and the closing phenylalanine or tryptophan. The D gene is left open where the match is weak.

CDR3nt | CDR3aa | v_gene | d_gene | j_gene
TGTGCCAGCAGCGGGGCCAGGGATCTCTCCTACGAGCAGTACTTC | CASSGARDLSYEQYF | TRBV5-4 | - | TRBJ2-7
TGTGCCAGCAGCTTAGCAGTAGCGGAACCCTACAATGAGCAGTTCTTC | CASSLAVAEPYNEQFF | TRBV7-2 | - | TRBJ2-1
TGTGCCAGCGGCGTCCTAGCGGGACCCGGCGGGGAGCTGTTTTTT | CASGVLAGPGGELFF | TRBV7-9 | TRBD2 | TRBJ2-2
TGTGCCACCCAACGACAGGACAATCAGCCCCAGCATTTT | CATQRQDNQPQHF | TRBV19 | - | TRBJ1-5
TGCGCCAGCAGCTTTGGGCATCGTACTGAAGCTTTCTTT | CASSFGHRTEAFF | TRBV5-1 | - | TRBJ1-1
TGTGCCAGCAGCTTGTACAGGGGGGCGTTAACCTCTGGGGCCAACGTCCTGACTTTC | CASSLYRGALTSGANVLTF | TRBV5-5 | TRBD1 | TRBJ2-6
TGTGCCAGCAGCTTACGATACCCAGATTACGAGCAGTACTTC | CASSLRYPDYEQYF | TRBV11-2 | - | TRBJ2-7
TGCGCCAGCAGCTTTGGACAAGACACCGGGGAGCTGTTTTTT | CASSFGQDTGELFF | TRBV5-1 | - | TRBJ2-2
TGTGCCAGCTCACCTGGGGCGCGACAGGGGGGCTCTGGGGCCAACGTCCTGACTTTC | CASSPGARQGGSGANVLTF | TRBV18 | TRBD1 | TRBJ2-6
TGCAGCGTTGAAGATCCTTGGGGGGGTTTGCACTTC | CSVEDPWGGLHF | TRBV29-1 | TRBD2 | TRBJ2-7
TGTGCCAGACAGGGGGCTTGGGAGACCCAGTACTTC | CARQGAWETQYF | TRBV2 | TRBD1 | TRBJ2-5
TGTGCCAGCAGCCCCGGGACTAGCGGGAGTAATACGCAGTATTTT | CASSPGTSGSNTQYF | TRBV9 | TRBD2 | TRBJ2-3
TGCGCCAGCAGCCCCCCTAGCGGGAGGGCGAACACCGGGGAGCTGTTTTTT | CASSPPSGRANTGELFF | TRBV4-1 | TRBD2 | TRBJ2-2
TGTGCCAGCAGCTTAGATGTCGCGGGGGGGGCCAATGAGCAGTTCTTC | CASSLDVAGGANEQFF | TRBV11-3 | TRBD2 | TRBJ2-1
TGTGCCAGCAGCTTTACAGACAAGGCTTTAGTCACCGGGGAGCTGTTTTTT | CASSFTDKALVTGELFF | TRBV11-2 | - | TRBJ2-2
TGCAGCGCCCGGCAGGGAGGGAACACTGAAGCTTTCTTT | CSARQGGNTEAFF | TRBV29-1 | - | TRBJ1-1
TGTGCCAGCAGTTTCAGGGGGCGAAGGGACTATGGCTACACCTTC | CASSFRGRRDYGYTF | TRBV28 | TRBD1 | TRBJ1-2